These 13 T cell receptor beta chains were sequenced from one sample in a study of robustness of blood B and T cell sequencing. cDNA was made with a 5' template-switch oligo adding a universal priming site. Every cDNA molecule received a random 12-nucleotide UMI from the template-switch oligo. TCRdb reanalysed the PCR reads using MiXCR and keeps one entry per CDR3 protein. This sample has 1,000 or so distinct CDR3 sequences, with about 80% found just once. mRNA, not genomic DNA, served as the source for TCR beta repertoires. The sequencing sample was made of peripheral blood. The receptors originated from a human donor in good health.

The rearrangement links TRBV29-1 to TRBJ2-1; 8 bases agree with TRBD1. V was clipped by 3 bases and J by 7 bases; unmatched bases: 8. Germline V gene sequence: CDR1 SQVTM, CDR2 ANQGSEA. The length of the CDR3 is 14 residues. In DNA form, the CDR3 reads TGCAGCGTTGAGAGGTCAGGGGGCGGGAATGAGCAGTTCTTC. This encodes CSVERSGGGNEQFF.

The rearrangement links TRBV7-9 to TRBJ2-3, with 7 bases identical to TRBD2. Looked up from germline, CDR1 is SEHNR and CDR2 is FQNEAQ (reference sequence). Trimming removed 5 bases from V and 0 bases from J; junction bases left unmatched: 11. There are 17 residues in the CDR3. CDR3 in DNA: TGTGCCAGCAGCGCGTTTAAGACTAGCCTGAGCACAGATACGCAGTATTTT. Amino acid sequence: CASSAFKTSLSTDTQYF.

The rearrangement joins TRBV10-3 to TRBJ2-3; TRBD1 might be the D (5 bases). V lost 0 bases and J lost 1, with 26 bases in between. CDR1 ENHRY and CDR2 SYGVKD come from the germline V gene. This CDR3 spans 21 amino acids. In DNA form, the CDR3 reads TGTGCCATCAGTGAGTCGTCGACCTTCCTTCGGGTGGCAGGGCGCACAGATACGCAGTATTTT. Translation gives CAISESSTFLRVAGRTDTQYF.

The CDR3 sequence is CAISETSTSTDTQYF. The DNA for the CDR3 is TGTGCCATCAGTGAAACATCTACATCCACAGATACGCAGTATTTT. The V gene is TRBV10-3, the J gene TRBJ2-3; no definite D call. Germline values: CDR1 ENHRY, CDR2 SYGVKD. The length of the CDR3 is 15 residues. Between the trimmed V and J ends, which lost 3 bases and 2 bases, there was a span of 12 bases.

This chain uses TRBV29-1 with TRBJ1-1; D is unresolved. Trimming cost V 5 bases and J 5 bases, with 15 bases left between them. The CDR3 is made up of 13 amino acids. The V gene's germline CDR1 is SQVTM and CDR2 ANQGSEA. CDR3 residues: CSVQGQATTEAFF. The CDR3 coding sequence is TGCAGCGTTCAAGGCCAGGCGACAACTGAAGCTTTCTTT.

Only a few counts were recorded for this clonotype. V and J are TRBV7-3 and TRBJ2-3; the match to TRBD2 covers 8 bases. The CDR3 consists of 15 residues. CDR1 SGHTA and CDR2 FQGTGA come from the germline V gene. J gave up 1 base and V 3 bases, and 3 bases lay outside the gene matches. The DNA for the CDR3 is TGTGCCAGCAGCTTTGGACTAGCAGGCACAGATACGCAGTATTTT. It translates to CASSFGLAGTDTQYF.

CDR3 DNA: TGTGCCAGCAGCCCTACTAGCTTCAGGAATGAGCAGTTCTTC. Protein: CASSPTSFRNEQFF. The chain joins TRBV11-3 to TRBJ2-1; perhaps TRBD2 as D (6 bases). V lost 5 bases to trimming and J lost 7 bases, with 15 bases between them. The CDR3 runs 14 residues. Germline loops: CDR1 SGHNT, CDR2 YENEEA.

This clonotype was seen a handful of times. CDR3 protein: CASSESRQGHRETQYF. CDR3 in DNA: TGCGCCAGCAGTGAGTCGCGCCAGGGACATAGAGAGACCCAGTACTTC. The chain has TRBV10-1 and TRBJ2-5, with D maybe TRBD1 (6 bases). The germline gives CDR1 WNHNN, CDR2 SYGVQD (reference sequence). V lost 0 bases to trimming and J lost 4 bases, with 15 bases between them. This CDR3 contains 16 residues.

The J gene is TRBJ2-5, the V gene TRBV21-1; TRBD2, the D gene given by the table, was not confirmed from the DNA. TRBV21-1 has pseudogene status. The CDR3 is 16 residues long. DNA for the CDR3: TGTGCCAGCAGCAAAGCTCGGAGGGGGTACCAAGAGACCCAGTACTTC. It specifies CASSKARRGYQETQYF.

The chain links TRBV7-6 to TRBJ2-5, with D perhaps given as TRBD1 or TRBD2 (5 bases each). Germline values: CDR1 SGHVS, CDR2 FNYEAQ. V lost 5 bases to trimming and J lost 4 bases, with 11 bases between them. This CDR3 has 13 amino acids. For the CDR3, the DNA is TGTGCCAGCAGCCCCCGGGACGTAGAGACCCAGTACTTC. Amino acids: CASSPRDVETQYF.

The rearrangement links TRBV10-1 to TRBJ2-1, with 10 nucleotides matching TRBD1. In germline, CDR1 is WNHNN, CDR2 SYGVQD (reference sequence). This CDR3 region has 16 residues. V trimming: 6 bases; J trimming: 2 bases; junction bases outside the gene matches: 7. CDR3 sequence: CASSSMTGGAYNEQFF. Written as DNA, the CDR3 is TGCGCCAGCAGCTCCATGACAGGGGGCGCCTACAATGAGCAGTTCTTC.

This chain uses TRBV5-6 with TRBJ2-7; TRBD2 might be the D (7 bases). CDR1 and CDR2 from the germline V gene are SGHDT and YYEEEE. V dropped 3 bases and J dropped 4 bases, with 14 bases sitting between them. The CDR3 runs to 14 residues. CDR3 sequence (DNA): TGTGCCAGCAGCTGGACGGGGGGCGGTTACGAGCAGTACTTC. It codes for CASSWTGGGYEQYF.

The chain is built from TRBV7-2 and TRBJ2-1; 10 bases are shared with TRBD1. The CDR3 spans 15 residues. V trimming: 5 bases; J trimming: 8 bases; junction bases outside the gene matches: 9. Germline CDR1 and CDR2: SGHTA and FQGNSA. Here the CDR3 DNA reads TGTGCCAGCAGCCGCGGACAGGGGGGGAGAGATGAGCAGTTCTTC. Protein product: CASSRGQGGRDEQFF.